Sequencing of this TCR beta chain was carried out in a study of cytomegalovirus exposure and HLA in healthy donors. In germline, CDR1 is MGHRA, CDR2 YSYEKL. Trimming took 4 bases from V and 5 from J, leaving 14 bases between them. The CDR3 consists of 14 residues. The PCR was carried out with 60 Vbeta primers and 13 Jbeta primers. TCRdb's table, derived via immunoSEQ multiplex PCR, lists solely in-frame clones and lacks some. This sample's table has 150,000 to 200,000 clones. The J gene is TRBJ2-5, the V gene TRBV4-1, with TRBD1 as a possible D gene (7 bases). The sequencing sample was made of PBMCs. The receptor was isolated from a woman under 30 in good health and CMV-seropositive. The CDR3 sequence: CASSRDREEETQYF. DNA for the CDR3: TGCGCCAGCAGCCGCGACAGGGAGGAGGAGACCCAGTACTTC.